The 8 T cell receptor beta chains listed next were all sequenced from one sample in a study of control samples from healthy donors and cancer patients. Produced via immunoSEQ multiplex PCR; TCRdb's table is partial and in-frame only. The data contain about 84,000 clones, around 92% of them singletons. Sample: blood. These receptors were taken from a man aged 25-45 years in good health.

This chain joins TRBV16 and TRBJ1-1; no firm D call. V shed 0 bases and J shed 1 base, with 9 bases lying between them. Germline CDR1 reads KGHSY; CDR2 reads FQNENV. The CDR3 has 15 amino acids. DNA of the CDR3: TGTGCCAGCAGCCAATCGTACAGCCCGAACACTGAAGCTTTCTTT. This encodes CASSQSYSPNTEAFF.

The J gene is TRBJ2-1, the V gene TRBV2; 9 nucleotides align to TRBD1. J was trimmed by 4 bases and V by 8 bases; bases with no gene match: 9. Germline V gives CDR1 SNHLY, CDR2 FYNNEI. The CDR3 runs 15 residues. The DNA for the CDR3 is TGTGCCAGCGACAAAGGGACAGGGAATTACAATGAGCAGTTCTTC. This codes for CASDKGTGNYNEQFF.

The genes are TRBV10-2 and TRBJ2-7; no clear D. Germline CDR1 is WSHSY and CDR2 is SAAADI. Trimming took off 6 bases at V and 6 bases at J, with 9 bases between the two ends. The CDR3 sequence is 11 residues long. The CDR3 loop reads CASRDSSEQYF. The DNA for the CDR3 is TGCGCCAGCAGGGATAGCAGCGAGCAGTACTTC.

The V and J genes are TRBV28 and TRBJ2-1; maybe TRBD2 (5 bases). Germline V gives CDR1 MDHEN, CDR2 SYDVKM. Between the trimmed V and J ends, which lost 8 bases and 4 bases, there was a span of 6 bases. CDR3 length: 11 amino acids. The CDR3 DNA is TGTGCCAGCGAGGGATACAATGAGCAGTTCTTC. As protein: CASEGYNEQFF.

J is TRBJ2-7 and V is TRBV6-5; possibly TRBD2 for D (6 bases). Germline CDR1 and CDR2: MNHEY and SVGAGI. The V gene lost 4 bases and the J gene lost 7 bases, with 17 bases spanning the gap. The CDR3 sequence is 14 residues long. This CDR3 reads CASSSDVGGREQYF. CDR3 bases: TGTGCCAGCAGTTCAGACGTCGGGGGTAGAGAGCAGTACTTC.

The chain recombines TRBV19 with TRBJ1-3, with D uncertain. The CDR3 totals 14 residues. Germline V gives CDR1 LNHDA, CDR2 SQIVND (reference sequence). V was shortened by 8 bases and J by 0 bases, with 11 bases between the two germline ends. CDR3: CASDDTSSGNTIYF. In DNA form, the CDR3 reads TGTGCCAGTGACGACACGAGCTCTGGAAACACCATATATTTT.

The rearrangement joins TRBV12-3 or TRBV12-4 to TRBJ2-7; D possibly corresponds to TRBD1 (5 bases). The CDR3 consists of 12 residues. The ends were cut back, 2 bases at V and 5 bases at J, with 7 bases in the middle. The CDR3 sequence: CASSLRRDEQYF. The CDR3 DNA follows: TGTGCCAGCAGTTTACGCAGGGACGAGCAGTACTTC.

The genes are TRBV11-2 and TRBJ2-7; 10 bases fit TRBD2. The CDR3 contains 15 residues. V dropped 5 bases and J dropped 7; count of bases not matched to a gene: 11. The V gene's germline CDR1 is SGHAT and CDR2 FQNNGV. CDR3 in DNA: TGTGCCAGCAGCCCCTACAGCGGGGGGGCCAGAGAGCAGTACTTC. It yields the protein CASSPYSGGAREQYF. Full variable domain (rest looked up from reference TRBV11-2 and TRBJ2-7): EAGVAQSPRYKIIEKRQSVAFWCNPISGHATLYWYQQILGQGPKLLIQFQNNGVVDDSQLPKDRFSAERLKGVDSTLKIQPAKLEDSAVYLCASSPYSGGAREQYFGPGTRLTVT.